Sequencing of this T cell receptor beta chain was carried out in a study of CD8 T cells in ankylosing spondylitis. In germline, CDR1 is ENHRY, CDR2 SYGVKD. The CDR3 is 13 residues long. V was clipped by 8 bases and J by 9 bases; unmatched bases: 6. This clonotype was observed at least ten times. MiXCR was run by TCRdb on the 5' RACE reads, yielding one entry per CDR3 protein. The sample lists 300,000 to 400,000 distinct CDR3 sequences, roughly 14% occurring once. The origin of this receptor is a male donor with ankylosing spondylitis or in good health (not recorded which). The chain has TRBV10-3 and TRBJ2-1; 11 bases line up with TRBD1. The specimen was blood, either unsorted or a sorted T cell fraction (not recorded which). The DNA of the CDR3 is TGTGCCATCGCGGGGACAGGGGGGCCTGAGCAGTTCTTC. Protein sequence: CAIAGTGGPEQFF.